The next 2 T cell receptor beta chains were all read from a single sample in a study of blood T cell repertoires in COVID-19. The repertoire was sequenced with immunoSEQ multiplex PCR; TCRdb's copy has only in-frame clones and lacks some. The table lists some 350,000 clones, about 90% of them singletons. The sequenced sample consisted of PBMCs or T cells enriched from blood (not recorded which). The receptors come from a woman aged 25 to 39 who had recovered from COVID-19.

About this clone itself: A junction boundary mismatches the germline segment, possibly from a read error. This chain uses TRBV7-9 with TRBJ2-7; no firm D call. Germline V CDR1 and CDR2: SEHNR, FQNEAQ (reference sequence). The CDR3 is 14 residues long. This CDR3 reads CASSMSSRSSEQYF. The CDR3 DNA follows: TGTGCCAGCAGCATGAGTAGTAGATCCTCCGAGCAGTACTTC.

The chain combines TRBV13 with TRBJ1-4; D perhaps matches TRBD1 (5 bases). The CDR3 loop spans 15 amino acids. Germline values: CDR1 PRHDT, CDR2 FYEKMQ (reference sequence). V was clipped by 8 bases and J by 4 bases, with 17 bases between them. The chain's CDR3 is CASLKTGEINEKLFF. In DNA form, the CDR3 reads TGTGCCAGCCTAAAGACGGGGGAAATTAATGAAAAACTGTTTTTT.